This T cell receptor beta chain was profiled in a study of cytomegalovirus exposure and HLA in healthy donors. The PCR used 60 Vbeta and 13 Jbeta primers. TCRdb's copy holds only in-frame clones and misses some; the assay was immunoSEQ multiplex PCR. The table has about 68,000 clones, 75% to 85% seen once. Germline-derived CDR1 and CDR2 are LGHNT and FRNRAP. The CDR3 extends over 16 amino acids. Trimming took 0 bases from V and 0 from J, leaving 11 bases between them. This chain connects TRBV12-5 to TRBJ1-1; D is ambiguous. The origin of this receptor is a human donor in good health. The source material was PBMCs. The CDR3 loop reads CASGLVFLAMNTEAFF. The CDR3 DNA reads as TGTGCTAGTGGTTTGGTATTCCTAGCCATGAACACTGAAGCTTTCTTT.